The 30 T cell receptor beta chains listed next were all sequenced from one sample in a study of T-cell memory formation after mild COVID-19. TCRdb redid the calling of the 5' RACE reads with MiXCR, one entry per CDR3 protein. The sample comprises 300,000 to 350,000 distinct CDR3 sequences, roughly a fifth of which are singletons, and 20% to 25% rests with the top ten. Sequenced material: PBMCs or a T cell subset sorted from them (not recorded which). These receptors were collected from a man between 18 and 35 years old who had mild COVID-19 (a few samples of this study predate the infection). Cell type and time point are not known.

This clonotype showed up just a few times. The chain is built from TRBV6-6 and TRBJ1-1; D is uncertain. The CDR3 extends over 16 amino acids. V lost 6 bases and J 6 bases, leaving 23 bases between the germline ends. Germline CDR1 MNHNY, CDR2 SVGAGI (reference sequence). For the CDR3, the DNA is TGTGCCAGCAGACCTACGTGGGGTCTCGATATCGCTGAAGCTTTCTTT. Its protein product is CASRPTWGLDIAEAFF.

The chain uses TRBV7-2 and TRBJ2-5; the D gene is possibly TRBD1 (6 bases). CDR1 and CDR2 from the germline V gene are SGHTA and FQGNSA. The CDR3 is made up of 14 amino acids. V lost 0 bases, J lost 6 bases, and 11 bases lay in between. CDR3 residues: CASSLANRVKTQYF. DNA of the CDR3: TGTGCCAGCAGCTTAGCCAACAGGGTTAAGACCCAGTACTTC.

This rearrangement joins TRBV12-5 to TRBJ2-6, with D perhaps given as TRBD1 or TRBD2 (5 bases each). The ends were cut back, 6 bases at V and 5 bases at J, with 8 bases in the middle. The V gene's germline CDR1 is LGHNT and CDR2 FRNRAP. The CDR3 has 13 residues. The CDR3 bases are TGTGCTAGTGGCCCGGGGCGGGCCAACGTCCTGACTTTC. Translated: CASGPGRANVLTF.

This clonotype was picked up many times. This sequence joins TRBV2 and TRBJ2-1, with TRBD2 matching 7 bases. The V and J ends lost 8 bases and 8 bases, in that order; junction bases with no gene match: 12. Germline V gene data show CDR1 as SNHLY and CDR2 as FYNNEI. CDR3 size: 14 residues. CDR3 nucleotide sequence: TGTGCCAGCCCGCGGGGGACTACCGGGTATGAGCAGTTCTTC. Protein product: CASPRGTTGYEQFF.

V gene TRBV28 combines with J gene TRBJ2-5; perhaps TRBD2 as D (6 bases). CDR1 and CDR2 from the germline V gene are MDHEN and SYDVKM. The CDR3 length is 16 residues. Trimming removed 3 bases at V and 5 bases at J, with 19 bases between. The CDR3 is CASSFGEGGLQETQYF. Here the CDR3 DNA reads TGTGCCAGCAGTTTTGGTGAGGGAGGTCTCCAGGAGACCCAGTACTTC.

The V gene is TRBV4-2, the J gene TRBJ2-3; 10 bases are a match to TRBD2. Germline CDR1 is LGHNA and CDR2 is YNFKEQ. Losses at the gene ends were 3 bases for V and 1 base for J; bases not matched to a gene: 10. The CDR3 spans 18 residues. The CDR3 DNA reads as TGTGCCAGCAGCCACCAGCGGGGGGGCCTTCCTGGCACAGATACGCAGTATTTT. Protein: CASSHQRGGLPGTDTQYF.

This clonotype was picked up a small number of times. This chain connects TRBV6-2 or TRBV6-3 to TRBJ1-1; maybe TRBD1 (5 bases). Trimming took 6 bases from V and 1 from J, leaving 15 bases between them. The germline V gene has CDR1 MNHEY and CDR2 SVGEGT. The CDR3 covers 15 residues. The CDR3 DNA is TGTGCCAGCAGAACCCCTTTTACAGGGAACACTGAAGCTTTCTTT. This sequence encodes CASRTPFTGNTEAFF.

The gene calls are TRBV7-2 and TRBJ2-7; D perhaps matches TRBD1 (6 bases). CDR1 and CDR2 (germline): SGHTA, FQGNSA. V lost 5 bases to trimming and J lost 4 bases, with 15 bases between them. The CDR3 runs to 14 residues. For the CDR3, the DNA is TGTGCCAGCAGCCCGTGGGACACCCAGTACGAGCAGTACTTC. Encoded protein: CASSPWDTQYEQYF.

This sequence joins TRBV5-1 and TRBJ2-5, with 12 bases matching TRBD1. Germline assignment: CDR1 SGHRS and CDR2 YFSETQ. Losses at the gene ends were 5 bases for V and 5 bases for J; bases not matched to a gene: 16. This CDR3 region has 18 residues. CDR3 coding DNA: TGCGCCAGCAGTTATGCTCCGGGACAGGGGGCGAATGCGGAGACCCAGTACTTC. This sequence encodes CASSYAPGQGANAETQYF.

The sample holds a few counts of this clonotype. The chain uses TRBV27 and TRBJ2-1; D unclear. Trimming shortened V by 3 bases and J by 10 bases, and 13 bases separated the two germline ends. CDR3 length equals 13 residues. Germline lookup yields CDR1 MNHEY and CDR2 SMNVEV (reference sequence). The CDR3 nucleotides read TGTGCCAGCAGTTTTCGCTCGGTCGAGGAGCAGTTCTTC. Translation: CASSFRSVEEQFF.

This clonotype was picked up a small number of times. The rearrangement uses TRBV6-5 and TRBJ2-7; TRBD1 might be the D (5 bases). Trimming took off 0 bases at V and 5 bases at J, with 11 bases between the two ends. The CDR3 is made up of 14 amino acids. The germline V gene encodes CDR1 MNHEY and CDR2 SVGAGI. CDR3 nucleotide sequence: TGTGCCAGCAGTTACTCGAGACAGTTCCACGAGCAGTACTTC. Translation: CASSYSRQFHEQYF.

This clonotype was seen repeatedly, ten times or more. V gene TRBV27 combines with J gene TRBJ2-1; the D is unclear. The CDR3 is 13 residues long. The V end lost 1 base, the J end lost 0 bases, and 1 base lay between the germline ends. Germline V gene data show CDR1 as MNHEY and CDR2 as SMNVEV (reference sequence). CDR3 loop: CASSLFSYNEQFF. The CDR3 nucleotides read TGTGCCAGCAGTTTATTCTCCTACAATGAGCAGTTCTTC.

For this clonotype: One end of the junction fails to match germline, which may point to a read error. The chain links TRBV5-4 to TRBJ2-1, with TRBD2 matching 7 bases. The CDR3 loop spans 11 amino acids. The V gene's germline CDR1 is SGHNT and CDR2 YYREEE (reference sequence). CDR3 loop: CASSLTSEKIF. The CDR3 nucleotides are TGTGCCAGCAGCTTAACTAGCGAAAAGATCTTC.

The genes are TRBV6-5 and TRBJ2-7, with a tentative D call TRBD2 (6 bases). This CDR3 contains 16 residues. Per the germline V gene, CDR1 is MNHEY and CDR2 is SVGAGI. V was shortened by 7 bases and J by 5 bases, with 24 bases between the two germline ends. CDR3 region: CASILPRPRGLHEQYF. Here the CDR3 DNA reads TGTGCCAGCATTCTCCCACGGCCAAGGGGACTCCACGAGCAGTACTTC.

The gene calls are TRBV5-1 and TRBJ2-3; the D gene could be TRBD1 or TRBD2 (6 bases each). The CDR3 runs 18 residues. V was shortened by 4 bases and J by 5 bases, with 26 bases between the two germline ends. Germline CDR1 reads SGHRS; CDR2 reads YFSETQ. The CDR3 region has the DNA TGCGCCAGCAGCGGACGGCTGGGCGGGGACATTCATGGAGATACGCAGTATTTT. Translation gives CASSGRLGGDIHGDTQYF.

The table lists this clonotype with many counts. V gene TRBV6-5 combines with J gene TRBJ2-7; perhaps TRBD2 as D (5 bases). CDR3 size: 15 residues. The V gene's germline CDR1 is MNHEY and CDR2 SVGAGI. Trimming removed 4 bases at V and 5 bases at J, with 18 bases between. As DNA, the CDR3 is TGTGCCAGCAGTTTTTCTATCTTTGGTAGCGACGAGCAGTACTTC. This codes for CASSFSIFGSDEQYF.

The sample holds a few counts of this clonotype. CDR3 protein: CASSYGDRGWETQYF. Written as DNA, the CDR3 is TGTGCCAGCAGTTACGGAGACAGGGGCTGGGAGACCCAGTACTTC. The chain uses TRBV6-5 and TRBJ2-5, with TRBD1 matching over 8 bases. The J segment lost 5 bases and the V segment lost 2 bases, leaving 7 bases of the junction unmatched. Germline assignment: CDR1 MNHEY and CDR2 SVGAGI. The CDR3 contains 15 residues.

This clonotype was recorded a few times. The chain recombines TRBV18 with TRBJ2-7; 13 bases are a match to TRBD2. Trimming took 4 bases from V and 6 from J; bases not matched to a gene: 12. This CDR3 comprises 17 residues. Germline V CDR1 and CDR2: KGHSH, LQKENI. CDR3 loop: CASSHTSGGESPSEQYF. Written as DNA, the CDR3 is TGTGCCAGCTCACATACTAGCGGGGGGGAAAGCCCCAGCGAGCAGTACTTC.

The table lists this clonotype with many counts. The chain has TRBV4-3 and TRBJ2-7; a possible D gene is TRBD2 (5 bases). Germline CDR1 is LGHNA and CDR2 is YSLEER. The V gene lost 4 bases and the J gene lost 7 bases, with 17 bases spanning the gap. CDR3 length: 14 residues. The CDR3 sequence: CASSPLAALGEQYF. The CDR3 nucleotides are TGCGCCAGCAGCCCCCTAGCCGCGTTGGGGGAGCAGTACTTC.

There are many counts of this clonotype. J is TRBJ2-3 and V is TRBV10-3; 9 nucleotides match TRBD2. V lost 11 bases, J lost 3 bases, and 6 bases stayed unmatched. This CDR3 has 13 amino acids. Germline CDR1 ENHRY, CDR2 SYGVKD. The CDR3 here is CAATGLATDTQYF. In DNA, the CDR3 is TGTGCCGCAACGGGACTAGCAACAGATACGCAGTATTTT.

The chain combines TRBV11-1 with TRBJ2-2; perhaps TRBD1 as D (5 bases). The germline V gene has CDR1 SGHAT and CDR2 FQDESV (reference sequence). V lost 7 bases to trimming and J lost 5 bases, with 14 bases between them. This CDR3 has 14 amino acids. CDR3 nucleotides: TGTGCCAGCAAGGGGCAGTTATTAACCGGGGAGCTGTTTTTT. Translation: CASKGQLLTGELFF.

This clonotype has a handful of counts. V and J are TRBV7-2 and TRBJ2-5; TRBD2 aligns across 8 bases. Germline lookup yields CDR1 SGHTA and CDR2 FQGNSA. The CDR3 extends over 15 amino acids. The junction had 3 bases not matched to a gene; V was cut back by 3 bases and J by 0 bases. The CDR3 sequence: CASSFSGDNQETQYF. In DNA, the CDR3 is TGTGCCAGCAGCTTTAGCGGGGACAACCAAGAGACCCAGTACTTC.

The CDR3 sequence: CASSLAQGRGQETQYF. The CDR3 DNA is TGTGCCAGCAGCTTAGCGCAGGGGCGGGGACAAGAGACCCAGTACTTC. This chain links TRBV7-2 with TRBJ2-5; D is perhaps TRBD1 or TRBD2 (6 bases each). The V gene's germline CDR1 is SGHTA and CDR2 FQGNSA. This CDR3 comprises 16 residues. Trimming took off 0 bases at V and 2 bases at J, with 13 bases between the two ends.

This clonotype was picked up many times. J is TRBJ1-5 and V is TRBV7-2, with D perhaps TRBD1 (5 bases). V lost 0 bases and J lost 7, with 7 bases in between. CDR1 is SGHTA, CDR2 FQGNSA, per germline. CDR3 length: 13 amino acids. As DNA, the CDR3 is TGTGCCAGCAGCTTAGCGGGGGAACAGCCCCAGCATTTT. Protein sequence: CASSLAGEQPQHF.

The gene calls are TRBV20-1 and TRBJ2-5, with 8 bases identical to TRBD2. J was trimmed by 4 bases and V by 5 bases; bases with no gene match: 12. This CDR3 contains 15 residues. The germline V gene has CDR1 DFQATT and CDR2 SNEGSKA (reference sequence). CDR3 amino acids: CSALTSGGPGETQYF. The CDR3 DNA is TGCAGTGCTCTCACCTCGGGGGGGCCCGGAGAGACCCAGTACTTC.

The chain has TRBV28 and TRBJ2-6; TRBD1 might be the D (6 bases). V was pared by 6 bases and J by 2 bases, with 20 bases between. This CDR3 contains 18 residues. Germline CDR1 is MDHEN and CDR2 is SYDVKM. The CDR3 here is CASSRGGQIVTGANVLTF. CDR3 coding DNA: TGTGCCAGCAGCCGAGGAGGACAGATCGTCACTGGGGCCAACGTCCTGACTTTC.

This clonotype was observed a handful of times. V is TRBV24-1 and J is TRBJ2-3, with 8 bases identical to TRBD2. Unmatched junction bases numbered 11, after V lost 3 bases and J lost 1 base. This CDR3 comprises 18 residues. Germline-derived CDR1 and CDR2 are KGHDR and SFDVKD. The CDR3 loop reads CATSDRPGLDARTDTQYF. CDR3 nucleotides: TGTGCCACCAGTGATCGACCGGGACTAGATGCCCGCACAGATACGCAGTATTTT.

This clonotype was observed a handful of times. This rearrangement joins TRBV20-1 to TRBJ2-1, with 11 bases aligning to TRBD1. From germline, CDR1 is DFQATT and CDR2 SNEGSKA (reference sequence). CDR3 size: 14 residues. Unmatched junction bases numbered 8, after V lost 5 bases and J lost 8 bases. The CDR3 nucleotides are TGCAGTGCTTGGTCCGGGACAGGGGGGGATGAGCAGTTCTTC. It is translated as CSAWSGTGGDEQFF.

This clonotype has more than one count but fewer than ten. The chain joins TRBV12-3 or TRBV12-4 to TRBJ1-4; D not certain. Deletions cut 4 bases from V and 14 bases from J, with 17 bases between. There are 13 residues in the CDR3. CDR3 protein: CASSSQASLWLFF. CDR3 nucleotides: TGTGCCAGCAGTTCGCAAGCGTCTCTATGGCTGTTTTTT.

This clonotype came up a few times. The V gene is TRBV19, the J gene TRBJ2-3; TRBD2 agrees at 11 bases. V lost 5 bases to trimming and J lost 6 bases; unmatched junction nucleotides: 10. CDR3 size: 16 residues. The germline V gene encodes CDR1 LNHDA and CDR2 SQIVND (reference sequence). CDR3 amino acids: CASSSSGLAEPDTQYF. The CDR3 nucleotides are TGTGCCAGTAGTTCCTCGGGACTAGCGGAACCGGATACGCAGTATTTT.